This entry features one TCR beta chain sequence. Its antigen is unidentified. The entry originates in a study of beta chain features in type 1 diabetes. About the research overall: Investigators examined under 140 million sorted cells across all samples. Study conclusions and caveats: TCRB repertoires of naive, central memory and Treg cells appeared more similar among patients than among healthy donors. There was a moderate but significant shortening of TCRB CDR3s in all four CD4+ subsets of Type 1 diabetes patients.

Trimming removed 6 bases at V and 11 bases at J, with 14 bases between. Germline CDR1 MNHEY, CDR2 SMNVEV (reference sequence). The CDR3 runs 12 residues. Of the isolated RNA, all was reverse transcribed, and so the sequenced material was expressed TCRB transcripts. TCRdb keeps only in-frame clones here, not all; method: immunoSEQ multiplex PCR. The data show about 700,000 clones, 13% seen once. This sequence was found in a man between 18 and 35 years old with type 1 diabetes. The rearrangement uses TRBV27 and TRBJ2-1; no firm D call. Sequenced: naive CD4+ T cells from blood. This CDR3 is CASSPVLWKQFF. As DNA, the CDR3 is TGTGCCAGCAGCCCCGTACTTTGGAAGCAGTTCTTC.